Given below is one T cell receptor (beta chain) in context. Participants' reported clinical history set cohort assignment. Exposed study participants had met a COVID-19 case within 2 weeks before entry. The V end was cut by 3 bases, the J end by 9 bases, with 8 bases between. Germline lookup yields CDR1 KGHDR and CDR2 SFDVKD. CDR3 length: 12 residues. The data belong to a study of blood T cell repertoires in COVID-19. The wider study: From T cells, B-cell-depleted T cells, or PBMCs came the material, which was cDNA or gDNA.

Authors' methods: By means of reference gene primer amplification, nucleated cell counts were estimated. The assay was immunoSEQ multiplex PCR, and TCRdb's table has in-frame clones only and misses some. V and J calls and clone size are those listed in that table; D and trimming were worked out from the DNA. Of about 140,000 clones listed, approximately 88% are singletons. The chain links TRBV24-1 to TRBJ1-5, with D hard to call. This sequence was found in a man aged 65-85 years who had been exposed to COVID-19. The sample taken for sequencing was PBMCs or T cells enriched from blood (not recorded which). CDR3 DNA: TGTGCCACCAGTGATCCGGGGAGGCCCCAGCATTTT. Translating gives CATSDPGRPQHF.